This TCR beta chain is from a study of OX40 agonist ivuxolimab in advanced cancers. Overall study context: Those treated in dose escalation had hepatocellular carcinoma, melanoma, renal cell cancer or head and neck cancer. Study observations and caveats: Dose levels from 0.1 to 3.0 mg/kg saw CD4+ and CD8+ blood T cells expand clonally by week 6. CD8+ T cells were the subset that, on average, had more expanded clones than CD4+.

At baseline, cycle 4 day 1, and cycle 7 day 1, blood was sampled. This clone showed up just once. What it binds is unknown. Sequence at one end of the junction differs from germline and may be a read error. Sequenced by immunoSEQ multiplex PCR; TCRdb stores in-frame clones only, minus some. The table includes more than 45,000 clones, around nine tenths detected once. This specimen was CD4+ or CD8+ T cells sorted from blood, taken in a trial of the OX40 agonist ivuxolimab. The receptor was isolated from an adult with an advanced solid tumor such as melanoma, head and neck, liver or kidney cancer.

The CDR3 protein is CASSYSPSTDTQYF. The CDR3 coding sequence is TGTGCCAGCAGCTACTCTCCTAGCACAGATACGCAGTATTTT. This chain links TRBV6-5 with TRBJ2-3, with D hard to call. Germline CDR1 MNHEY, CDR2 SVGAGI. The CDR3 is 14 amino acids.